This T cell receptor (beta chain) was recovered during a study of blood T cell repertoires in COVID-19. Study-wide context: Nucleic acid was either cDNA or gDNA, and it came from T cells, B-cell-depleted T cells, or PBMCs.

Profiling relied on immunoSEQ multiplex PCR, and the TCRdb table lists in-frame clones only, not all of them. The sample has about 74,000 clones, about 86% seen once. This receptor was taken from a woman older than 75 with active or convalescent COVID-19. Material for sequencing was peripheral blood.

CDR3 sequence reads: CASSGPWEGGRNTIYF. In DNA form, the CDR3 reads TGTGCCAGCAGCGGGCCCTGGGAGGGAGGGAGAAACACCATATATTTT. The V and J genes are TRBV9 and TRBJ1-3, with unresolved D. CDR1 is SGDLS, CDR2 YYNGEE, per germline. The CDR3 is 16 amino acids. The germline V and J ends were trimmed by 3 bases and 5 bases, with 18 bases remaining between them.